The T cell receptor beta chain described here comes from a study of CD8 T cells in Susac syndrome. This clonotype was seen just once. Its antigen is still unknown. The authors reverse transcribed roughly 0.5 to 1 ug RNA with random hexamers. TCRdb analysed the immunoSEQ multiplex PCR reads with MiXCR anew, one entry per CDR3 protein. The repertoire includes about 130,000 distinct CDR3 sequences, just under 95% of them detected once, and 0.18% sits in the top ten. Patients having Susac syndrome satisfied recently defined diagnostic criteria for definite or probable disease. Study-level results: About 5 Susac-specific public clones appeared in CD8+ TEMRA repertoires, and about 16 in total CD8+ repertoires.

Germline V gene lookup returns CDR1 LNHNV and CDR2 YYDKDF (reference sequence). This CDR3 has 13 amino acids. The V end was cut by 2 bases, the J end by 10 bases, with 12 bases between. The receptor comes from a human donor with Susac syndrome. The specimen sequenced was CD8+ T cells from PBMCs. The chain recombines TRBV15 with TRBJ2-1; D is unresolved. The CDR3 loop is CATSRPLTVEQFF. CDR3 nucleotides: TGTGCCACCAGCAGACCCTTGACCGTCGAGCAGTTCTTC. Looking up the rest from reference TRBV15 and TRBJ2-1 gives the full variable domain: DAMVIQNPRYQVTQFGKPVTLSCSQTLNHNVMYWYQQKSSQAPKLLFHYYDKDFNNEADTPDNFQSRRPNTSFCFLDIRSPGLGDTAMYLCATSRPLTVEQFFGPGTRLTVL.